The clone carrying this T cell receptor beta chain was observed a few times. Its specificity is unknown. This sample is part of a study of early T cells in non-severe SARS-CoV-2 infection. Turning to the study itself: Bulk RNA isolated from unsorted whole blood underwent sequencing; chains were not paired.

V dropped 2 bases and J dropped 8; count of bases not matched to a gene: 6. The CDR3 runs 17 residues. CDR1 is SGHTA, CDR2 FQGNSA, per germline. Broader study findings: VDJdb matching favored anti-spike CD8 responses, missing private and CD4 specificities.

Individually, cDNA molecules had unique molecular identifiers attached to them. TCRdb reanalysed the 5' RACE reads using MiXCR and keeps one entry per CDR3 protein. The sample lists approximately 50,000 distinct CDR3 sequences, roughly 8.8% occurring once. This chain uses TRBV7-2 with TRBJ2-1; TRBD2 matches at 16 bases. Sequencing was performed on whole blood. This TCR derives from an adult who was a healthcare worker with PCR-confirmed SARS-CoV-2 infection or an uninfected control (not recorded which). The CDR3 coding sequence is TGTGCCAGCAGCTTATCGTTGGGGACTAGCGGGAGGGATGAGCAGTTCTTC. This translates into CASSLSLGTSGRDEQFF.